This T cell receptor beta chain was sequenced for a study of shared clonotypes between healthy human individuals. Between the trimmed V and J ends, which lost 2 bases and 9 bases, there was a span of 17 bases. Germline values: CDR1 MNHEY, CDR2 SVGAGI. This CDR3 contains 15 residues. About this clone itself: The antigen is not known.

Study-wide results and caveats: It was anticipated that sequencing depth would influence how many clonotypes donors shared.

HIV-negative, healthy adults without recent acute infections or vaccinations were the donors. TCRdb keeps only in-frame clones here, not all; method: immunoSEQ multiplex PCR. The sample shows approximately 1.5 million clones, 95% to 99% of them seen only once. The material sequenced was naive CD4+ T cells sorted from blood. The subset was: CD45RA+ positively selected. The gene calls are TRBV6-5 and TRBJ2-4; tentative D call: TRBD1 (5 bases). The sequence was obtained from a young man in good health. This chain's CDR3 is CASSYPQGERRIQYF. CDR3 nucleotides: TGTGCCAGCAGTTACCCCCAGGGTGAGAGACGCATTCAGTACTTC.